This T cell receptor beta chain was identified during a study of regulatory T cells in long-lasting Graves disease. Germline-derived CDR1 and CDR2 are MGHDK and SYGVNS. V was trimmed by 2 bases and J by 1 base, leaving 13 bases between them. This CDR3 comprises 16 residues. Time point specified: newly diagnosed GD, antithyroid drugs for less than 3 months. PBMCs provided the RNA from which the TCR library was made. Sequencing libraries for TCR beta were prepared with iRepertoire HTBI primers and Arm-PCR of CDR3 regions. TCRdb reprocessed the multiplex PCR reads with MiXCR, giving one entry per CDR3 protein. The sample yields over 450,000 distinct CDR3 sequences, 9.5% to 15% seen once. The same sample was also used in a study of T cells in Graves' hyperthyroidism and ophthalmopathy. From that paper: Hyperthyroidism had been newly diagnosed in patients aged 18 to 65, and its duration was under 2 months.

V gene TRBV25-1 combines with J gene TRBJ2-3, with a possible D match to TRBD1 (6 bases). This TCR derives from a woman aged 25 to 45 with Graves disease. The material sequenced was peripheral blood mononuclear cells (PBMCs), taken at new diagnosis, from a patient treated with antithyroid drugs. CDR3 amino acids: CASSEGGRGGTDTQYF. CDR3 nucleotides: TGTGCCAGCAGTGAAGGGGGCAGGGGCGGCACAGATACGCAGTATTTT.